This T cell receptor (beta chain) was sequenced in a study of identical twins. A single record per CDR3 protein comes from TCRdb applying MiXCR to the 5' RACE reads. The repertoire holds some 570,000 distinct CDR3 sequences, 20% to 25% seen once, with about 0.48% in the top ten. This clonotype was counted only a few times. The antigen is unknown. Trimming removed 4 bases at V and 0 bases at J, with 13 bases between. This CDR3 spans 16 amino acids. The germline CDR1 and CDR2 sequences are MGHRA and YSYEKL. Healthy Caucasians made up all donors. The study, taken as a whole, reports: Within cord blood, abundant beta clonotypes carried fewer insertions, but memory repertoires showed no such trend.

The data were also submitted as part of a second study, on yellow fever vaccine responses in identical twins.

The clonotype was recovered from a young woman in good health. V usage is TRBV4-1 and J usage is TRBJ2-1; no reliable D call. The sequenced sample was CD4+ T cells sorted from blood. DNA of the CDR3: TGCGCCAGCAGCCCACCAACACATGTCTCCTACAATGAGCAGTTCTTC. Translating gives CASSPPTHVSYNEQFF.